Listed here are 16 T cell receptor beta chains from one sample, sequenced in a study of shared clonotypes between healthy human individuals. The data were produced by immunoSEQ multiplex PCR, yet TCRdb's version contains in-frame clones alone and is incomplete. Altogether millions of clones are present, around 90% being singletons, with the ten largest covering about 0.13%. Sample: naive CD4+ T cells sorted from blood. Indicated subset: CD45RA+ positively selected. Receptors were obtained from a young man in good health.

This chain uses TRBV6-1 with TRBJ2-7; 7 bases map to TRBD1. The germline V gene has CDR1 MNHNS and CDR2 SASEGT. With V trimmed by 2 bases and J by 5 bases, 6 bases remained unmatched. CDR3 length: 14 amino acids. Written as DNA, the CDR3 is TGTGCCAGCAGTGAACTCGACAGGGCCCACGAGCAGTACTTC. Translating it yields CASSELDRAHEQYF.

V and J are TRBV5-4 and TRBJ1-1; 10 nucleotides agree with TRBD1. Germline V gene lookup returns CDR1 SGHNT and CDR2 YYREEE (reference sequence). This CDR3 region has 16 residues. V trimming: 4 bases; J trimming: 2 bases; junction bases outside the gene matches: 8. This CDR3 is CASSQFGTGVNTEAFF. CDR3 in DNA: TGTGCCAGCAGCCAATTTGGGACAGGGGTAAACACTGAAGCTTTCTTT. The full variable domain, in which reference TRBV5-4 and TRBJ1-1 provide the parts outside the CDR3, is ETGVTQSPTHLIKTRGQQVTLRCSSQSGHNTVSWYQQALGQGPQFIFQYYREEENGRGNFPPRFSGLQFPNYSSELNVNALELDDSALYLCASSQFGTGVNTEAFFGQGTRLTVV.

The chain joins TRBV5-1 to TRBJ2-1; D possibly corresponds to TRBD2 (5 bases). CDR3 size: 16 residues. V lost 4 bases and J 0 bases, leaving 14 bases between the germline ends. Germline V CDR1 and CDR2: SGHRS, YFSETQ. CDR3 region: CASSAQGTSSYNEQFF. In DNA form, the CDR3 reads TGCGCCAGCAGCGCCCAAGGCACTAGCTCCTACAATGAGCAGTTCTTC.

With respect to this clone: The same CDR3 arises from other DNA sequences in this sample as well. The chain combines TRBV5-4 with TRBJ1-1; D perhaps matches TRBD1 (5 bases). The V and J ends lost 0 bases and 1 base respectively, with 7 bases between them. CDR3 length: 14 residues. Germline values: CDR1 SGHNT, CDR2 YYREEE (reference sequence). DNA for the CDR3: TGTGCCAGCAGCTTGGTAGACAGGAACACTGAAGCTTTCTTT. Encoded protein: CASSLVDRNTEAFF. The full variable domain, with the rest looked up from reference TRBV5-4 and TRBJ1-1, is ETGVTQSPTHLIKTRGQQVTLRCSSQSGHNTVSWYQQALGQGPQFIFQYYREEENGRGNFPPRFSGLQFPNYSSELNVNALELDDSALYLCASSLVDRNTEAFFGQGTRLTVV.

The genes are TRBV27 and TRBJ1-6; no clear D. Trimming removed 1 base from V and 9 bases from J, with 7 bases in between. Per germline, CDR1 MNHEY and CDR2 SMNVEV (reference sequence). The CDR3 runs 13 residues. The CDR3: CASSLFLGSPLHF. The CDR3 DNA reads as TGTGCCAGCAGTTTATTTTTGGGTTCACCCCTCCACTTT.

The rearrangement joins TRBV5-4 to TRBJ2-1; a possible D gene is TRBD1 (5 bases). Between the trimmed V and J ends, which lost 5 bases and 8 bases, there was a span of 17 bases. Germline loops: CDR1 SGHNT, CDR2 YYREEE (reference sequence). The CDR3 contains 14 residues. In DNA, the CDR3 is TGTGCCAGCAGTCCGTTCCAGGGTGGCGATGAGCAGTTCTTC. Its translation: CASSPFQGGDEQFF.

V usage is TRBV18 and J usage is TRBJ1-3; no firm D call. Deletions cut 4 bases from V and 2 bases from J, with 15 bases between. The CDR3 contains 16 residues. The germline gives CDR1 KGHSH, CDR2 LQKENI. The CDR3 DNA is TGTGCCAGCTCACAAACCGGGCCTTCTCCTGGAAACACCATATATTTT. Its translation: CASSQTGPSPGNTIYF.

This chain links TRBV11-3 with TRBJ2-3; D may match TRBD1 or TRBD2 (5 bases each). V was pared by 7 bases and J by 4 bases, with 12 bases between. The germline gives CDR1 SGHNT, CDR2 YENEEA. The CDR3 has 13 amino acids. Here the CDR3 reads CASKEGSADTQYF. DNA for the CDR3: TGTGCCAGCAAAGAGGGGAGTGCAGATACGCAGTATTTT.

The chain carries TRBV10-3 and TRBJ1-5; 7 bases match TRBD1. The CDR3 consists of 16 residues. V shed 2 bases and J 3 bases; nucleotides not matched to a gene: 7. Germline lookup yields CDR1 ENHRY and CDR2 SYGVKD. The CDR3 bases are TGTGCCATCAGTGAGACCCCGACAGGGTTCAATCAGCCCCAGCATTTT. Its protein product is CAISETPTGFNQPQHF.

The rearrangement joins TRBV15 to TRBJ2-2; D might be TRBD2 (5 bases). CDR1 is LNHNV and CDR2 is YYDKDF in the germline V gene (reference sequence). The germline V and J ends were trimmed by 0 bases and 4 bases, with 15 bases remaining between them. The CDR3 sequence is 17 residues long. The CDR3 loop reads CATSRDRVGSLTGELFF. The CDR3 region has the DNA TGTGCCACCAGCAGAGATAGGGTTGGGAGTCTCACCGGGGAGCTGTTTTTT.

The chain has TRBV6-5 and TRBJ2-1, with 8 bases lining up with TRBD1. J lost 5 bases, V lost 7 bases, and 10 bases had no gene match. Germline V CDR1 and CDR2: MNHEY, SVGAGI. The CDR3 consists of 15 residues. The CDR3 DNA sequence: TGTGCCAGCAACACTGGACAGGGACACAACAATGAGCAGTTCTTC. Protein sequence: CASNTGQGHNNEQFF.

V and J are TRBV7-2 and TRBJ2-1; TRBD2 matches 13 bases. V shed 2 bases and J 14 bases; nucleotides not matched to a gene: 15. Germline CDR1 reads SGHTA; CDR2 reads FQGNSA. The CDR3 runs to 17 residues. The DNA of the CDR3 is TGTGCCAGCAGCTTAACGTTAGGGACTAGCGGGACGTCGGGAAAGTTCTTC. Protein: CASSLTLGTSGTSGKFF.

CDR3 coding DNA: TGTGCCAGCAGCCTCCGGGACGGGGATAATTCACCCCTCCACTTT. This codes for CASSLRDGDNSPLHF. The chain couples TRBV6-6 to TRBJ1-6, with a weak D call TRBD1 (5 bases). V was shortened by 6 bases and J by 5 bases, with 14 bases between the two germline ends. Germline assignment: CDR1 MNHNY and CDR2 SVGAGI (reference sequence). The CDR3 runs to 15 residues.

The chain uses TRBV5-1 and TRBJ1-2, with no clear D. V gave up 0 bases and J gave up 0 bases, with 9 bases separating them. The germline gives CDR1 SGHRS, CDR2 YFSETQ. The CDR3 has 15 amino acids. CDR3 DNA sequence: TGCGCCAGCAGCTTGGTGGCAGAAGCTAACTATGGCTACACCTTC. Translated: CASSLVAEANYGYTF.

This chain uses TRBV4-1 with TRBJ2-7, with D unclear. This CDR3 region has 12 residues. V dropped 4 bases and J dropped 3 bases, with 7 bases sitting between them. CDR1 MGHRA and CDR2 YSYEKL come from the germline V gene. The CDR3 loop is CASSLDRYEQYF. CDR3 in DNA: TGCGCCAGCAGCCTCGACCGCTACGAGCAGTACTTC.

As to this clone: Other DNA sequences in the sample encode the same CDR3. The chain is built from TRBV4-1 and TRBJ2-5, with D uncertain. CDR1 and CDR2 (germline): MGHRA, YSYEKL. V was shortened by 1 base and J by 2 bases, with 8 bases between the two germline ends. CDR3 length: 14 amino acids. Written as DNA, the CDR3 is TGCGCCAGCAGCCAAGTGTCAGCTCAAGAGACCCAGTACTTC. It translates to CASSQVSAQETQYF.